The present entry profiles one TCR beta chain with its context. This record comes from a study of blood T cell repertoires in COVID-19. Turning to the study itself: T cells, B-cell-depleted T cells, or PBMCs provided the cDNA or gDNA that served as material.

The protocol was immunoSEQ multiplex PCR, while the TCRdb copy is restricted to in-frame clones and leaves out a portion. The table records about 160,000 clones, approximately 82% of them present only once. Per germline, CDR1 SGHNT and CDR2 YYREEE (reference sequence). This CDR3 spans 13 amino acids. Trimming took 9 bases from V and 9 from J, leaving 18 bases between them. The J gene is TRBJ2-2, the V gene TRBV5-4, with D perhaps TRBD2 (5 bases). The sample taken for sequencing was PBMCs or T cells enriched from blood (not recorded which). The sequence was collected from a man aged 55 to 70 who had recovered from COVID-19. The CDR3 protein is CATRGQNRRELFF. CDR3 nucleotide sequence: TGTGCCACTAGAGGGCAGAACAGACGGGAGCTGTTTTTT.